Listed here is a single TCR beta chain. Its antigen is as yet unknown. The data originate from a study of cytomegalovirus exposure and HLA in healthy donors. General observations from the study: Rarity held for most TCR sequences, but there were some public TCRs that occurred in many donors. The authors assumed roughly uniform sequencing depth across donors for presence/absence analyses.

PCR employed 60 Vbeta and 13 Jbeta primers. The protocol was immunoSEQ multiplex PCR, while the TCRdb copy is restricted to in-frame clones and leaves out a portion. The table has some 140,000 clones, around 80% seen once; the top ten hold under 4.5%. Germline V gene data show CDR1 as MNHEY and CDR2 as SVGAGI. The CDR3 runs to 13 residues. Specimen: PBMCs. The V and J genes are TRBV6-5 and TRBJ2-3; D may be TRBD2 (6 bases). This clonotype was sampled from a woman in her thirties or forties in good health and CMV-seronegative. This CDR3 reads CAIGGSKADTQYF. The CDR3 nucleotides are TGTGCTATCGGGGGTAGCAAGGCAGATACGCAGTATTTT.